This T cell receptor beta chain was observed in a study of shared clonotypes between healthy human individuals. Genomic DNA belonging to each subset was distributed in equal measure over several immunoSEQ plates. Around 220 ng DNA, tens of thousands of T cell genomes, went into each sorted-subset replicate PCR. Assay: immunoSEQ multiplex PCR; the TCRdb copy retains only in-frame clones and omits some. The table lists 180,000 or so clones, 85% to 95% of them singletons. The specimen sequenced was naive CD4+ T cells sorted from blood. The subset denotes: CD45RA+ positively selected. This clonotype originated in a woman in her twenties or thirties in good health.

CDR3 in DNA: TGTGCCAGCAAGGGACTAGCCTTGGGCGAGCAGTACTTC. Translating gives CASKGLALGEQYF. The chain employs TRBV27 and TRBJ2-5; 9 bases match TRBD2. The J call is in doubt because the DNA end fits TRBJ2-7 better. This CDR3 comprises 13 residues. CDR1 MNHEY and CDR2 SMNVEV come from the germline V gene (reference sequence).